The next 27 T cell receptor beta chains were all read from a single sample in a study of identical twins. TCRdb used MiXCR to reprocess the 5' RACE reads, holding one entry per CDR3 protein. This repertoire shows about 460,000 distinct CDR3 sequences, 11% to 15% found once; its top ten account for roughly 0.5%. Another study also made use of these data, one on yellow fever vaccine responses in identical twins.

Sequenced: CD4+ T cells sorted from blood. The receptors were sampled from a woman aged 18-35 years in good health.

This clonotype came up a few times. The V gene is TRBV27, the J gene TRBJ2-5; D possibly corresponds to TRBD1 (5 bases). Germline V CDR1 and CDR2: MNHEY, SMNVEV (reference sequence). The CDR3 is made up of 14 amino acids. V lost 4 bases, J lost 4 bases, and 13 bases lay in between. This CDR3 is CASSSQGLGETQYF. Written as DNA, the CDR3 is TGTGCCAGCAGTTCGCAGGGTTTAGGAGAGACCCAGTACTTC.

The rearrangement uses TRBV5-6 and TRBJ1-5; D gene uncertain. The CDR3 is 15 residues long. Trimming took off 1 base at V and 1 base at J, with 9 bases between the two ends. CDR1 and CDR2 from the germline V gene are SGHDT and YYEEEE. This CDR3 reads CASSLRRRSNQPQHF. For the CDR3, the DNA is TGTGCCAGCAGCTTGAGAAGGAGGAGCAATCAGCCCCAGCATTTT.

V is TRBV25-1 and J is TRBJ2-2; D ambiguous. Between the trimmed V and J ends, which lost 4 bases and 1 base, there was a span of 7 bases. CDR3 length equals 14 residues. Germline V gene data show CDR1 as MGHDK and CDR2 as SYGVNS. The CDR3 DNA reads as TGTGCCAGCAGTGTTACGTGGAACACCGGGGAGCTGTTTTTT. Translating gives CASSVTWNTGELFF.

This clonotype has ten or more counts. The chain is built from TRBV12-5 and TRBJ2-3; no clear D. Trimming left V 8 bases short and J 0 bases short, with 12 bases between. This CDR3 spans 14 amino acids. The germline CDR1 and CDR2 sequences are LGHNT and FRNRAP. In nucleotides, the CDR3 is TGTGCTAGTAAGACATCCGTAAGCACAGATACGCAGTATTTT. This encodes CASKTSVSTDTQYF.

The chain has TRBV7-2 and TRBJ2-7; D might be TRBD2 (5 bases). Germline V gene data show CDR1 as SGHTA and CDR2 as FQGNSA. The CDR3 length is 16 residues. V lost 1 base, J lost 2 bases, and 15 bases lay in between. Written as DNA, the CDR3 is TGTGCCAGCAGCTTAGATGGAGGCGGAGTACCCTACGAGCAGTACTTC. Translating gives CASSLDGGGVPYEQYF.

The rearrangement uses TRBV21-1 and TRBJ2-7; no DNA check was done on the table's D call, TRBD1. TRBV21-1 is a recognized pseudogene. There are 15 residues in the CDR3. CDR3 nucleotide sequence: TGTGCCAGCAGCCTGTCGGACAGTAGGCCCTACGAGCAGTACTTC. This encodes CASSLSDSRPYEQYF.

This clonotype occurred a few times. V gene TRBV7-2 combines with J gene TRBJ2-7; D is uncertain. The V gene lost 1 base and the J gene lost 3 bases, with 16 bases spanning the gap. Germline V gene data show CDR1 as SGHTA and CDR2 as FQGNSA. This CDR3 contains 16 residues. CDR3 region: CASSLEISVSHYEQYF. The CDR3, as DNA: TGTGCCAGCAGCTTAGAAATTTCAGTTTCCCACTACGAGCAGTACTTC.

The chain recombines TRBV5-1 with TRBJ2-1; the D gene is possibly TRBD1 (5 bases). CDR3 length: 15 residues. Trimming cost V 0 bases and J 2 bases, with 9 bases left between them. Looked up from germline, CDR1 is SGHRS and CDR2 is YFSETQ. This CDR3 reads CASSLEGPAYNEQFF. In DNA, the CDR3 is TGCGCCAGCAGCTTGGAGGGGCCGGCCTACAATGAGCAGTTCTTC. Combining the CDR3 with reference TRBV5-1 and TRBJ2-1 gives the whole variable domain KAGVTQTPRYLIKTRGQQVTLSCSPISGHRSVSWYQQTPGQGLQFLFEYFSETQRNKGNFPGRFSGRQFSNSRSEMNVSTLELGDSALYLCASSLEGPAYNEQFFGPGTRLTVL.

This clonotype was picked up a small number of times. This chain connects TRBV11-2 to TRBJ2-7, with D perhaps matching TRBD2 (6 bases). Germline CDR1 SGHAT, CDR2 FQNNGV. The CDR3 contains 16 residues. The V and J ends lost 3 bases and 0 bases respectively, with 15 bases between them. CDR3: CASSFGRDFDSYEQYF. The CDR3 coding sequence is TGTGCCAGCAGCTTTGGACGGGACTTTGACTCCTACGAGCAGTACTTC.

V gene TRBV18 combines with J gene TRBJ1-6, with 8 bases identical to TRBD1. Germline values: CDR1 KGHSH, CDR2 LQKENI. The CDR3 spans 15 residues. J lost 2 bases, V lost 6 bases, and 3 bases had no gene match. DNA for the CDR3: TGTGCCAGCTCTCAGGGGGCAACCTATAATTCACCCCTCCACTTT. Residues: CASSQGATYNSPLHF.

The chain uses TRBV12-3 or TRBV12-4 and TRBJ1-5; D is uncertain. Trimming stripped 2 bases from V and 3 bases from J, with 14 bases between. CDR3 length: 16 residues. CDR3 amino acids: CASSLPTRGFNQPQHF. In DNA form, the CDR3 reads TGTGCCAGCAGTTTACCAACCCGAGGGTTCAATCAGCCCCAGCATTTT.

The chain has TRBV27 and TRBJ2-1; D could derive from TRBD1 or TRBD2 (5 bases each). V was shortened by 8 bases and J by 3 bases, with 11 bases between the two germline ends. This CDR3 region has 13 residues. Per the germline V gene, CDR1 is MNHEY and CDR2 is SMNVEV (reference sequence). The CDR3 DNA follows: TGTGCCAGCCGGGACGGTAACTACAATGAGCAGTTCTTC. Its translation: CASRDGNYNEQFF.

The chain recombines TRBV30 with TRBJ2-6; no reliable D call. The V and J ends lost 2 bases and 0 bases respectively, with 11 bases between them. Germline-derived CDR1 and CDR2 are GTSNPN and SVGIG (reference sequence). This CDR3 is built from 16 residues. The DNA of the CDR3 is TGTGCCTGGAGTCAATGGTCCCCCTCTGGGGCCAACGTCCTGACTTTC. It translates to CAWSQWSPSGANVLTF.

This clonotype was observed a handful of times. The chain employs TRBV6-5 and TRBJ2-1; D is perhaps TRBD2 (6 bases). V was shortened by 2 bases and J by 3 bases, with 11 bases between the two germline ends. The CDR3 covers 15 residues. CDR1 is MNHEY and CDR2 is SVGAGI in the germline V gene. The CDR3 spells CASSYAGLLYNEQFF. DNA of the CDR3: TGTGCCAGCAGTTACGCGGGACTCCTCTACAATGAGCAGTTCTTC.

The sample holds many counts of this clonotype. The chain couples TRBV4-3 to TRBJ1-6; D remains unclear. The V and J ends lost 2 bases and 6 bases respectively, with 8 bases between them. The CDR3 totals 14 residues. The germline V gene encodes CDR1 LGHNA and CDR2 YSLEER. The CDR3 sequence is CASSQRQPNSPLHF. The CDR3 nucleotides are TGCGCCAGCAGCCAAAGGCAGCCTAATTCACCCCTCCACTTT.

A word on this clonotype: With a much larger clone just one base away, this may be a read error. This sequence joins TRBV2 and TRBJ1-1; TRBD1 might be the D (6 bases). Germline CDR1 and CDR2: SNHLY and FYNNEI. The ends were cut back, 6 bases at V and 1 base at J, with 9 bases in the middle. The CDR3 sequence is 13 residues long. CDR3 bases: TGTGCCAGCAGGGCACAGGGGAACACTGAAGCTTTCTTT. This translates into CASRAQGNTEAFF. Filled out from reference TRBV2 and TRBJ1-1, the complete variable domain reads EPEVTQTPSHQVTQMGQEVILRCVPISNHLYFYWYRQILGQKVEFLVSFYNNEISEKSEIFDDQFSVERPDGSNFTLKIRSTKLEDSAMYFCASRAQGNTEAFFGQGTRLTVV.

The rearrangement links TRBV2 to TRBJ2-1, with 7 positions matching TRBD2. CDR3 length: 16 amino acids. Germline V lookup: CDR1 SNHLY, CDR2 FYNNEI. V lost 5 bases, J lost 5 bases, and 12 bases stayed unmatched. CDR3 region: CASSLMFSGPHNEQFF. The CDR3 DNA sequence: TGTGCCAGCAGTTTGATGTTTAGCGGGCCACACAATGAGCAGTTCTTC.

This clonotype was recorded a few times. The CDR3 sequence is CASSPGGKVADEQFF. The CDR3 DNA sequence: TGTGCCAGCAGTCCCGGGGGGAAGGTGGCAGATGAGCAGTTCTTC. The V call is TRBV28, the J call TRBJ2-1; TRBD2 matches 7 bases. With V trimmed by 5 bases and J by 8 bases, 12 bases remained unmatched. CDR3 length: 15 amino acids. CDR1 and CDR2 (germline): MDHEN, SYDVKM.

The rearrangement links TRBV9 to TRBJ1-6; the D is unclear. The CDR3 sequence is 14 residues long. CDR1 is SGDLS and CDR2 is YYNGEE in the germline V gene. Trimming left V 0 bases short and J 7 bases short, with 8 bases between. The CDR3 loop is CASSVEGGNSPLHF. The CDR3 DNA reads TGTGCCAGCAGCGTAGAGGGAGGCAATTCACCCCTCCACTTT.

The V and J genes are TRBV5-1 and TRBJ2-5; no firm D call. Trimming removed 2 bases at V and 1 base at J, with 6 bases between. The CDR3 has 13 amino acids. In germline, CDR1 is SGHRS, CDR2 YFSETQ. CDR3 residues: CASSFGPQETQYF. In DNA, the CDR3 is TGCGCCAGCAGCTTTGGGCCCCAAGAGACCCAGTACTTC. Filled out from reference TRBV5-1 and TRBJ2-5, the complete variable domain reads KAGVTQTPRYLIKTRGQQVTLSCSPISGHRSVSWYQQTPGQGLQFLFEYFSETQRNKGNFPGRFSGRQFSNSRSEMNVSTLELGDSALYLCASSFGPQETQYFGPGTRLLVL.

The CDR3 DNA follows: TGTGCCAGCTCACCCTCACGGACCCATCTTTACAATGAGCAGTTCTTC. Its translation is CASSPSRTHLYNEQFF. The genes are TRBV18 and TRBJ2-1, with D uncertain. V dropped 3 bases and J dropped 4 bases, with 16 bases sitting between them. This CDR3 comprises 16 residues. In germline, CDR1 is KGHSH, CDR2 LQKENI.

The V gene is TRBV4-1, the J gene TRBJ2-6; D may be TRBD1 or TRBD2 (5 bases each). V was trimmed by 0 bases and J by 4 bases, leaving 10 bases between them. There are 16 residues in the CDR3. Germline CDR1 and CDR2: MGHRA and YSYEKL. CDR3 protein: CASSQDHGAGANVLTF. The CDR3 DNA reads TGCGCCAGCAGCCAAGATCACGGGGCCGGGGCCAACGTCCTGACTTTC.

This clonotype showed up many times. The chain joins TRBV28 to TRBJ2-7; the match to TRBD2 covers 8 bases. The CDR3 loop spans 18 amino acids. Germline trimming cut 4 bases from V and 4 bases from J; bases unmatched to any gene: 18. Germline V lookup: CDR1 MDHEN, CDR2 SYDVKM. In DNA form, the CDR3 reads TGTGCCAGCAGTTCCAGGGGTACCGGGGGGGCCGGTGGATACGAGCAGTACTTC. This codes for CASSSRGTGGAGGYEQYF.

The V gene is TRBV6-1, the J gene TRBJ1-1; D unclear. The germline gives CDR1 MNHNS, CDR2 SASEGT. V shed 4 bases and J shed 1 base, with 7 bases lying between them. The CDR3 runs to 13 residues. The chain's CDR3 is CASSAAENTEAFF. The CDR3 DNA follows: TGTGCCAGCAGTGCCGCAGAGAACACTGAAGCTTTCTTT.

This rearrangement joins TRBV29-1 to TRBJ2-7; 12 bases map to TRBD1. Germline lookup yields CDR1 SQVTM and CDR2 ANQGSEA. This CDR3 spans 15 amino acids. V lost 4 bases, J lost 4 bases, and 8 bases stayed unmatched. The CDR3 region has the DNA TGCAGCGTTGGCCCCGGGACAGGGGGCTTGTACGAGCAGTACTTC. Protein sequence: CSVGPGTGGLYEQYF.

The gene calls are TRBV6-5 and TRBJ2-3; weak D call: TRBD1 (6 bases). The CDR3 runs to 15 residues. The ends were cut back, 4 bases at V and 5 bases at J, with 16 bases in the middle. Germline CDR1 is MNHEY and CDR2 is SVGAGI. The DNA of the CDR3 is TGTGCCAGCAGTTCCCCGGGACACGGAGTAGATACGCAGTATTTT. Protein product: CASSSPGHGVDTQYF.

This rearrangement joins TRBV28 to TRBJ1-6; the D is unclear. The CDR3 has 14 amino acids. The V gene lost 4 bases and the J gene lost 3 bases, with 7 bases spanning the gap. The germline V gene has CDR1 MDHEN and CDR2 SYDVKM. CDR3 nucleotide sequence: TGTGCCAGCAGTTCGGGCCTCTATAATTCACCCCTCCACTTT. It encodes CASSSGLYNSPLHF.